This T cell receptor beta chain was captured in a study of identical twins. Donors uniformly comprised healthy Caucasians. J was trimmed by 6 bases and V by 6 bases; bases with no gene match: 7. Looked up from germline, CDR1 is MNHNS and CDR2 is SASEGT. The CDR3 is 13 amino acids. Via MiXCR, TCRdb re-called the 5' RACE reads, giving one row per CDR3 protein. The repertoire holds hundreds of thousands of distinct CDR3 sequences, with about 22% as singletons. This clonotype was detected a few times. These same records also appear under a second study, on yellow fever vaccine responses in identical twins. From that paper: Twins reportedly appeared to share part of their vaccine T cell response while keeping part individual.

Sequenced material: CD4+ T cells sorted from blood. This sequence was found in a woman between 18 and 30 years old in good health. The V call is TRBV6-1, the J call TRBJ1-2; TRBD1 aligns across 7 bases. The CDR3 is CASSARQGDGYTF. The CDR3 nucleotides read TGTGCCAGCAGCGCCAGACAGGGAGATGGCTACACCTTC.